The entry below gives a single T cell receptor beta chain sequence along with its context. These data belong to a study of blood T cell repertoires in COVID-19. Study as a whole: Acute and convalescent COVID-19 specimens originated in the United States, Italy and Spain. PBMCs, B-cell-depleted T cells, or T cells were the source of the cDNA or gDNA that made up the material.

How the authors handled the data: For nucleated cells, counts were estimated from reference gene primer amplification. Profiled with immunoSEQ multiplex PCR; TCRdb holds only in-frame clones, not every one. The D gene and trimming were derived from the DNA, and the V and J assignments and clone size from that table. The sample lists some 180,000 clones; roughly 77% were seen once. Germline lookup yields CDR1 SQVTM and CDR2 ANQGSEA. The CDR3 consists of 15 residues. Trimming removed 5 bases from V and 0 bases from J, with 13 bases in between. The sequence was obtained from a woman aged 35 to 49 with COVID-19, enrolled during active disease. Source material: peripheral blood. This chain joins TRBV29-1 and TRBJ2-2, with D possibly TRBD2 on 6 matching bases. The CDR3 bases are TGCAGCGTTAGTCGCGCGGGACCGAACACCGGGGAGCTGTTTTTT. Amino acids: CSVSRAGPNTGELFF.